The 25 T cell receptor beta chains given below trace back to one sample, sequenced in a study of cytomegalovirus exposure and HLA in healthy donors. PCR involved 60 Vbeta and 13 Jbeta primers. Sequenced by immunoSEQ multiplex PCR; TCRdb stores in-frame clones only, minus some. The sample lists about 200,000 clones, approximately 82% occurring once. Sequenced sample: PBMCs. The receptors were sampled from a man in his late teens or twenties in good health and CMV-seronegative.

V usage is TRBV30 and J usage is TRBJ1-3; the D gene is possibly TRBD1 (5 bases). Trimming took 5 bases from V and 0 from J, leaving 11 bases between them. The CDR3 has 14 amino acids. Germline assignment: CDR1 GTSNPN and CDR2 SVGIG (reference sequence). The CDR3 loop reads CAWVDSYSGNTIYF. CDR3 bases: TGTGCCTGGGTAGACAGCTACTCTGGAAACACCATATATTTT.

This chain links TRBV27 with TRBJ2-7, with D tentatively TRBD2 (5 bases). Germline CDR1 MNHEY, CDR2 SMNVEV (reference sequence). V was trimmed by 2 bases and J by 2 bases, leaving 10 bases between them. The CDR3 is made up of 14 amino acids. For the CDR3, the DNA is TGTGCCAGCAGTTTAACCGGGGAGCCCTACGAGCAGTACTTC. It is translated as CASSLTGEPYEQYF.

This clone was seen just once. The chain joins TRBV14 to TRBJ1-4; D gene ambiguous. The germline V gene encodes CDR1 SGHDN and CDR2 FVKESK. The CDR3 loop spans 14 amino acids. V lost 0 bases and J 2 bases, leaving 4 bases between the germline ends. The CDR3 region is CASSQDYTNEKLFF. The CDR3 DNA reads TGTGCCAGCAGCCAAGATTATACTAATGAAAAACTGTTTTTT.

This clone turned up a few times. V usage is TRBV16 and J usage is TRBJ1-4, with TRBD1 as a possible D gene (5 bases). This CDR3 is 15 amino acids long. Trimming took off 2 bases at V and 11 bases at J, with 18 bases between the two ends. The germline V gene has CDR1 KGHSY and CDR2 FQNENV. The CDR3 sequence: CASSQNRSPMTKLFF. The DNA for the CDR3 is TGTGCCAGCAGCCAAAACAGGAGCCCTATGACGAAACTGTTTTTT.

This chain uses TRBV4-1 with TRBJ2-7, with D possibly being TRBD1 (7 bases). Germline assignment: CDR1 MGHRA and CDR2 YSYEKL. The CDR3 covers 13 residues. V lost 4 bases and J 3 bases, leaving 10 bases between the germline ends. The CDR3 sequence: CASSLQGGYEQYF. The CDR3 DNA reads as TGCGCCAGCAGCCTTCAGGGGGGCTACGAGCAGTACTTC.

CDR3 in DNA: TGCAGTGCTCAACAGGACACTGAAGCTTTCTTT. This codes for CSAQQDTEAFF. This chain joins TRBV20-1 and TRBJ1-1; tentative D call: TRBD1 (5 bases). Germline loops: CDR1 DFQATT, CDR2 SNEGSKA (reference sequence). Trimming took 5 bases from V and 3 from J, leaving 7 bases between them. The CDR3 sequence is 11 residues long.

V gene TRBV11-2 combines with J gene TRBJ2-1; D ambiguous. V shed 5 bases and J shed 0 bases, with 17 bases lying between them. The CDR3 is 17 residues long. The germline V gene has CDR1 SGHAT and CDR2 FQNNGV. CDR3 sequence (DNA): TGTGCCAGCAGCGCCCCGAACGGGTCAAACTCCTACAATGAGCAGTTCTTC. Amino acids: CASSAPNGSNSYNEQFF.

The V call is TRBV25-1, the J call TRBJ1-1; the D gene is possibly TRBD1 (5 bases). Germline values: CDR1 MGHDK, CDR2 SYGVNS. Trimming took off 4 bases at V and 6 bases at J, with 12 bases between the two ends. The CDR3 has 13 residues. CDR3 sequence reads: CASSVSRAAEAFF. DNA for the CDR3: TGTGCCAGCAGTGTATCCAGGGCCGCTGAAGCTTTCTTT.

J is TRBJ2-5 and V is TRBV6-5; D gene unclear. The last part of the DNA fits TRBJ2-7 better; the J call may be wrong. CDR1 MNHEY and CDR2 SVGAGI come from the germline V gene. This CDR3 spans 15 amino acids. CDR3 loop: CASSYASQSSYEQYF. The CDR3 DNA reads TGTGCCAGCAGTTACGCTTCACAGTCTTCCTACGAGCAGTACTTC.

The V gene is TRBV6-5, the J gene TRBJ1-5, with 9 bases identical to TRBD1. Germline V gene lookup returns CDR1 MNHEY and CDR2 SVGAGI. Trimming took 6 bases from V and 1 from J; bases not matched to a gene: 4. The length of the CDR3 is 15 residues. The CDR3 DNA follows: TGTGCCAGCAGCCGAGGACAGGGGAGCAATCAGCCCCAGCATTTT. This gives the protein CASSRGQGSNQPQHF.

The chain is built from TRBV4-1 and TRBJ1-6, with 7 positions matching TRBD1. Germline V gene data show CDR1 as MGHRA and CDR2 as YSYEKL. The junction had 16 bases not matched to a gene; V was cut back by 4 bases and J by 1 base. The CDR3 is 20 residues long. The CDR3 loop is CASSRSPGQSFSSYNSPLHF. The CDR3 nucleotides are TGCGCCAGCAGCCGTTCGCCGGGACAGAGCTTCAGTTCCTATAATTCACCCCTCCACTTT.

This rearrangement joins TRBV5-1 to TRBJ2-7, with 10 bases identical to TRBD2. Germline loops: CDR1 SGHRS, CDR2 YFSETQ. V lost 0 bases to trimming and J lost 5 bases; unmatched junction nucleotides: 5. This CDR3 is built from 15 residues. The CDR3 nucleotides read TGCGCCAGCAGCTTGGCCCGGACTAGCGGCCACGAGCAGTACTTC. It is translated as CASSLARTSGHEQYF. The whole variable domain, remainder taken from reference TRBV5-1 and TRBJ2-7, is KAGVTQTPRYLIKTRGQQVTLSCSPISGHRSVSWYQQTPGQGLQFLFEYFSETQRNKGNFPGRFSGRQFSNSRSEMNVSTLELGDSALYLCASSLARTSGHEQYFGPGTRLTVT.

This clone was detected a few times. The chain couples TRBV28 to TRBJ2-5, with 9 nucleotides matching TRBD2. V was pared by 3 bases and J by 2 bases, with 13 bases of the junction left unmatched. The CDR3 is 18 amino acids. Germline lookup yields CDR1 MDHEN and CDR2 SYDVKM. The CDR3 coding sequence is TGTGCCAGCAGTTTGACTTTTCCTGGGACTAGCAGTCAAGAGACCCAGTACTTC. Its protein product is CASSLTFPGTSSQETQYF.

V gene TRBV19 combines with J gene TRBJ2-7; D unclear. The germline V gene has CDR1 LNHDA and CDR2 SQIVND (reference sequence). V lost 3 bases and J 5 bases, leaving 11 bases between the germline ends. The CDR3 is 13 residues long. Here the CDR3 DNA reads TGTGCCAGTAGTATCCAGTTACCCAACGAGCAGTACTTC. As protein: CASSIQLPNEQYF.

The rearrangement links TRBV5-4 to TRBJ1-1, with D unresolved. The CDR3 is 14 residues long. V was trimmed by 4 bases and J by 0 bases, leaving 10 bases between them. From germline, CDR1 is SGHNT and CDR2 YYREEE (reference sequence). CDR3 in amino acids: CASSREGLNTEAFF. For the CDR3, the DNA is TGTGCCAGCAGCCGGGAAGGTTTGAACACTGAAGCTTTCTTT.

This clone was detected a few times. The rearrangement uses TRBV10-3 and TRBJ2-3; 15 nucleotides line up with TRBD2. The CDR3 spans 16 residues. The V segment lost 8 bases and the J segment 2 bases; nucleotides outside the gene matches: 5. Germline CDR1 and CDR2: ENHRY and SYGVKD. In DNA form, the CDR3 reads TGTGCCATCGGGGGGACTAGCGGGAGGTTCACAGATACGCAGTATTTT. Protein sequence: CAIGGTSGRFTDTQYF.

The CDR3 sequence: CASSLGAGAGYEQYF. CDR3 nucleotide sequence: TGCGCCAGCAGCTTGGGGGCTGGCGCCGGCTACGAGCAGTACTTC. The V and J genes are TRBV5-1 and TRBJ2-7, with D uncertain. Germline V lookup: CDR1 SGHRS, CDR2 YFSETQ. The CDR3 runs to 15 residues. Trimming stripped 0 bases from V and 3 bases from J, with 13 bases between.

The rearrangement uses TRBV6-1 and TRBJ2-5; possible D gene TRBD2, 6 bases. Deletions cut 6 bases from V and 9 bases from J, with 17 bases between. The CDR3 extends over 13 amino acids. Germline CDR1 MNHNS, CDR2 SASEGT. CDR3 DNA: TGTGCCAGCAGGGGCCGGGGGTTTTCGGCCCAGTACTTC. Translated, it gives CASRGRGFSAQYF.

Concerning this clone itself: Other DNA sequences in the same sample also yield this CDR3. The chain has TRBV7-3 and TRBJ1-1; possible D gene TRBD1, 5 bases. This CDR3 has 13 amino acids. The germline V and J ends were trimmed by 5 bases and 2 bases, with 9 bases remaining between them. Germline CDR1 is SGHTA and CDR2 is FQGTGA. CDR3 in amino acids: CASSLDTNTEAFF. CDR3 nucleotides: TGTGCCAGCAGCCTGGACACCAACACTGAAGCTTTCTTT.

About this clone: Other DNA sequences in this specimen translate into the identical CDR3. The CDR3 sequence: CASSQGLAGGITDTQYF. CDR3 nucleotide sequence: TGCGCCAGCAGCCAGGGACTAGCGGGAGGGATCACAGATACGCAGTATTTT. J is TRBJ2-3 and V is TRBV4-1; 16 bases are a match to TRBD2. Trimming at V came to 3 bases and at J to 2 bases, leaving 2 bases not matched to a gene. The CDR3 has 17 residues. Germline CDR1 and CDR2: MGHRA and YSYEKL.

CDR3 in amino acids: CASRDTTGGSYNEQFF. In DNA form, the CDR3 reads TGCGCCAGCAGGGATACGACAGGGGGCTCCTACAATGAGCAGTTCTTC. J is TRBJ2-1 and V is TRBV5-1; 9 bases agree with TRBD1. This CDR3 has 16 residues. Germline trimming cut 5 bases from V and 0 bases from J; bases unmatched to any gene: 6. Germline CDR1 SGHRS, CDR2 YFSETQ.

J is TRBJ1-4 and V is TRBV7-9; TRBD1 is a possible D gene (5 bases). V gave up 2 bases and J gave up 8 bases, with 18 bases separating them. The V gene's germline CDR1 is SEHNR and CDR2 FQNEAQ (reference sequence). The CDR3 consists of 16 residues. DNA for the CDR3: TGTGCCAGCAGCTTACCCCGGACCGGGGCGGGGGAAAAACTGTTTTTT. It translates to CASSLPRTGAGEKLFF. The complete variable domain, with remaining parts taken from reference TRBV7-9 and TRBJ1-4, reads DTGVSQNPRHKITKRGQNVTFRCDPISEHNRLYWYRQTLGQGPEFLTYFQNEAQLEKSRLLSDRFSAERPKGSFSTLEIQRTEQGDSAMYLCASSLPRTGAGEKLFFGSGTQLSVL.

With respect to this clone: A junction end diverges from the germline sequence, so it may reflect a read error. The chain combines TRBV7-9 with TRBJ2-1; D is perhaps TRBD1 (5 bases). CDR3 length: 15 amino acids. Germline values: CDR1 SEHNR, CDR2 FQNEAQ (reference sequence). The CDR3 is CSSSQQVRDVTEQFF. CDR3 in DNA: TGTTCCAGCAGCCAACAGGTACGTGATGTGACTGAGCAGTTCTTC.

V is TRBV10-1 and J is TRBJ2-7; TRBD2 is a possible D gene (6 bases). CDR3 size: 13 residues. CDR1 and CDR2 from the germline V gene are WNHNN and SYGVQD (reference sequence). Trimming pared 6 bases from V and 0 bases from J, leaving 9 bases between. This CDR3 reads CASSGGVSYEQYF. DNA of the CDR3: TGCGCCAGCAGCGGCGGGGTCTCCTACGAGCAGTACTTC.

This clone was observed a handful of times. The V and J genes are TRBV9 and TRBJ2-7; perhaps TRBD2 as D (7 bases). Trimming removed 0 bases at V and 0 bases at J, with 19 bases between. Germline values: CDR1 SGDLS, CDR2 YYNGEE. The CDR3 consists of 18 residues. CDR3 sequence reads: CASSVAGGTPDNSYEQYF. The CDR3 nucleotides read TGTGCCAGCAGCGTAGCCGGGGGGACACCTGACAACTCCTACGAGCAGTACTTC.